Shown below are 3 T cell receptor beta chains from a single sample sequenced in a study of blood T cells in healthy people across ages. PCR was performed a second time for about 6 to 11 cycles using a sample-barcoded 5' primer and a J-beta primer mix. A single record per CDR3 protein comes from TCRdb applying MiXCR to the 5' RACE reads. The repertoire holds approximately 780,000 distinct CDR3 sequences, with about a quarter as singletons. The sample was also linked to a second study, of T cells of mothers and their children.

Source material: blood. Every receptor here comes from a boy aged 5-17 years in good health.

This clonotype came up a few times. The rearrangement links TRBV5-5 to TRBJ1-5; tentatively, D is TRBD1 (5 bases). Germline CDR1 and CDR2: SGHKS and YYEKEE (reference sequence). The CDR3 has 15 amino acids. V was shortened by 1 base and J by 6 bases, with 14 bases between the two germline ends. The CDR3 DNA follows: TGTGCCAGCAGCTTGTGGGTCGGTGGGACTCAGCCCCAGCATTTT. It is translated as CASSLWVGGTQPQHF.

A few counts support this clonotype. The CDR3 region is CASSLGSAANTGELFF. In DNA, the CDR3 is TGCGCCAGCAGCTTGGGGAGTGCCGCGAACACCGGGGAGCTGTTTTTT. The rearrangement joins TRBV5-1 to TRBJ2-2, with no clear D. The CDR3 consists of 16 residues. Germline CDR1 SGHRS, CDR2 YFSETQ. The V gene lost 0 bases and the J gene lost 0 bases, with 9 bases spanning the gap.

The chain recombines TRBV11-2 with TRBJ2-7, with 10 bases fitting TRBD2. The J segment lost 5 bases and the V segment lost 6 bases, leaving 7 bases of the junction unmatched. The CDR3 length is 14 residues. Germline CDR1 reads SGHAT; CDR2 reads FQNNGV. The CDR3 DNA is TGTGCCAGCAGGGGACTAGCGAGGTTCCACGAGCAGTACTTC. Its protein product is CASRGLARFHEQYF.